Presented here are 32 T cell receptor beta chains from one specimen sequenced in a study of regulatory T cells in long-lasting Graves disease (dated by TCRdb to about 2021). The intended sense of this specimen's time point label: newly diagnosed GD, antithyroid drugs for less than 3 months. RNA was extracted from PBMCs in TRIzol for both TCR sequencing and RNA sequencing. Library preparation used multiplex PCR. Instrument on record: Illumina HiSeq 4000. TCR beta libraries were built with iRepertoire HTBI primers and Arm-PCR amplification of CDR3 regions. TCRdb handled the public reads itself, with Q25 trimming in fastp and clone calling in MiXCR, and kept productive beta chains. Rows are unified per CDR3 protein, each entry keeping the most common DNA and genes. This sample lists some 490,000 distinct CDR3 sequences; about 11% were detected once. More than 8% of the sample comes from the top ten. These sequences were also reported in another study, on T cells in Graves' hyperthyroidism and ophthalmopathy.

Sequencing was performed on peripheral blood mononuclear cells (PBMCs), taken at new diagnosis, from a patient treated with antithyroid drugs. The receptors shown here come from a woman in her twenties or thirties with Graves disease. Donor details come from another sample of the same person, matched by shared clones.

There are many counts of this clonotype. CDR3 coding DNA: TGTGCCAGCTCTTACGACAGGGTGGGTCAGGATACGCAGTATTTT. It codes for CASSYDRVGQDTQYF. V gene TRBV6-1 combines with J gene TRBJ2-3; 7 bases are a match to TRBD1. CDR1 and CDR2 (germline): MNHNS, SASEGT. J lost 6 bases, V lost 8 bases, and 14 bases had no gene match. The CDR3 runs to 15 residues.

Details on this clonotype: A far larger clone is one base from this, pointing to a likely read error. The gene calls are TRBV2 and TRBJ2-7; D not resolved. The CDR3 spans 13 residues. Germline V gene sequence: CDR1 SNHLY, CDR2 FYNNEI. V dropped 6 bases and J dropped 7 bases, with 16 bases sitting between them. For the CDR3, the DNA is TGTGCCAGCAGATTCCGGGCTCTCAGTGAGCAGTACTTC. Its protein product is CASRFRALSEQYF.

This clonotype was seen at least ten times. The CDR3 here is CASSQDNWDYGYTF. The DNA for the CDR3 is TGTGCCAGCAGCCAAGATAATTGGGACTATGGCTACACCTTC. The gene calls are TRBV14 and TRBJ1-2; D is undetermined. V was clipped by 0 bases and J by 3 bases, with 8 bases between them. This CDR3 has 14 amino acids. Germline CDR1 reads SGHDN; CDR2 reads FVKESK.

This clonotype was picked up a small number of times. This sequence joins TRBV19 and TRBJ2-7; possible D gene TRBD2, 5 bases. Germline V gene sequence: CDR1 LNHDA, CDR2 SQIVND (reference sequence). This CDR3 is built from 11 residues. CDR3 in amino acids: CGKGRSYEQYF. CDR3 nucleotide sequence: TGTGGCAAAGGGAGATCCTACGAGCAGTACTTC.

The rearrangement links TRBV19 to TRBJ2-1, with 7 bases fitting TRBD2. With 5 bases clipped from V and 3 bases from J, the junction kept 13 bases outside the gene matches. CDR1 and CDR2 (germline): LNHDA, SQIVND (reference sequence). This CDR3 has 17 residues. The CDR3 is CASSPLFTAGFYNEQFF. The CDR3 nucleotides read TGTGCCAGTAGTCCCCTGTTTACAGCGGGGTTCTACAATGAGCAGTTCTTC.

This clonotype was seen ten or more times. Here the CDR3 DNA reads TGTGCCAGCAGCCGGACAGAGAATTCACCCCTCCACTTT. This translates into CASSRTENSPLHF. The chain carries TRBV3-1 and TRBJ1-6; D perhaps matches TRBD1 (6 bases). Germline lookup yields CDR1 LGHDT and CDR2 YNNKEL (reference sequence). This CDR3 is 13 amino acids long. Between the trimmed V and J ends, which lost 4 bases and 7 bases, there was a span of 8 bases.

This clonotype came up a few times. This sequence joins TRBV3-1 and TRBJ1-2, with 8 positions matching TRBD1. V gave up 0 bases and J gave up 2 bases; unmatched junction bases: 11. Germline V gene lookup returns CDR1 LGHDT and CDR2 YNNKEL (reference sequence). The CDR3 loop spans 18 amino acids. CDR3 residues: CASSQELVPNRGNYGYTF. CDR3 coding DNA: TGTGCCAGCAGCCAAGAACTAGTACCCAACAGGGGGAACTATGGCTACACCTTC.

This clonotype has at least ten counts. J is TRBJ2-5 and V is TRBV12-3 or TRBV12-4; D is perhaps TRBD1 or TRBD2 (5 bases each). V was trimmed by 3 bases and J by 4 bases, leaving 12 bases between them. The CDR3 extends over 14 amino acids. As DNA, the CDR3 is TGTGCCAGCAGTTTTGGGATAGGGACAGAGACCCAGTACTTC. Translated: CASSFGIGTETQYF.

This clonotype was observed many times. This CDR3 is CSARALVPSYEQYF. CDR3 nucleotide sequence: TGCAGTGCTAGAGCCCTGGTACCATCCTACGAGCAGTACTTC. J is TRBJ2-7 and V is TRBV20-1; D unclear. The V gene's germline CDR1 is DFQATT and CDR2 SNEGSKA (reference sequence). Trimming took off 1 base at V and 1 base at J, with 11 bases between the two ends. This CDR3 region has 14 residues.

In this sample, this clonotype turned up many times. This rearrangement joins TRBV27 to TRBJ1-5; possibly TRBD1 for D (5 bases). The CDR3 totals 14 residues. Germline CDR1 and CDR2: MNHEY and SMNVEV (reference sequence). Trimming cost V 6 bases and J 4 bases, with 13 bases left between them. The DNA of the CDR3 is TGTGCCAGCAGCTTAATTCGGGGGAATCAGCCCCAGCATTTT. This sequence encodes CASSLIRGNQPQHF.

This clonotype has only a few counts. The V gene is TRBV7-9, the J gene TRBJ1-1; D is unclear. V gave up 5 bases and J gave up 2 bases, with 9 bases separating them. CDR3 length: 13 residues. From germline, CDR1 is SEHNR and CDR2 FQNEAQ (reference sequence). The CDR3 spells CASSLQFNTEAFF. The DNA for the CDR3 is TGTGCCAGCAGCCTCCAGTTCAACACTGAAGCTTTCTTT.

Only a few counts were recorded for this clonotype. V is TRBV27 and J is TRBJ1-5; D is possibly TRBD1 (6 bases). Germline V gives CDR1 MNHEY, CDR2 SMNVEV (reference sequence). V lost 5 bases, J lost 15 bases, and 20 bases lay in between. The CDR3 extends over 13 amino acids. CDR3 sequence (DNA): TGTGCCAGCAGTCCACAGGACAGAATTAATCCGCATTTT. Encoded protein: CASSPQDRINPHF.

In this sample, this clonotype turned up a few times. CDR3 bases: TGTGCCAGCAGCTTAATTGGGAGTAGCACAGATACGCAGTATTTT. Translation: CASSLIGSSTDTQYF. The chain is built from TRBV7-3 and TRBJ2-3, with a possible D match to TRBD2 (5 bases). Trimming pared 1 base from V and 0 bases from J, leaving 8 bases between. This CDR3 spans 15 amino acids. Germline CDR1 and CDR2: SGHTA and FQGTGA.

The V gene is TRBV4-1, the J gene TRBJ1-1; unclear D gene. The V end lost 0 bases, the J end lost 1 base, and 6 bases lay between the germline ends. This CDR3 region has 14 residues. CDR1 and CDR2 from the germline V gene are MGHRA and YSYEKL. The CDR3 coding sequence is TGCGCCAGCAGCCAAGAAAGGTGGAACACTGAAGCTTTCTTT. This sequence encodes CASSQERWNTEAFF.

The rearrangement links TRBV19 to TRBJ2-3; 7 nucleotides match TRBD2. The CDR3 consists of 11 residues. CDR1 is LNHDA, CDR2 SQIVND, per germline (reference sequence). The J segment lost 11 bases and the V segment lost 7 bases, leaving 6 bases of the junction unmatched. The CDR3: CASKAGAGQYF. The CDR3 bases are TGTGCCAGTAAGGCGGGAGCCGGGCAGTATTTT.

This clonotype was found many times. V and J are TRBV6-5 and TRBJ1-3; no clear D gene. The germline V gene has CDR1 MNHEY and CDR2 SVGAGI. The CDR3 is made up of 16 amino acids. Trimming pared 0 bases from V and 0 bases from J, leaving 9 bases between. The CDR3 nucleotides read TGTGCCAGCAGTTACTCGTCCACCAGCTCTGGAAACACCATATATTTT. Amino acid sequence: CASSYSSTSSGNTIYF.

This clonotype was seen repeatedly, ten times or more. The J gene is TRBJ2-6, the V gene TRBV30, with 7 nucleotides matching TRBD2. CDR3 length: 16 amino acids. Germline CDR1 is GTSNPN and CDR2 is SVGIG (reference sequence). V lost 2 bases, J lost 0 bases, and 4 bases stayed unmatched. CDR3 DNA: TGTGCCTGGAGTTGGGGGGGAGGCTCTGGGGCCAACGTCCTGACTTTC. Its translation is CAWSWGGGSGANVLTF.

This clonotype was counted between two and nine times. The chain is built from TRBV27 and TRBJ2-1; TRBD1 might be the D (5 bases). V was pared by 0 bases and J by 6 bases, with 9 bases between. CDR1 is MNHEY, CDR2 SMNVEV, per germline (reference sequence). This CDR3 contains 14 residues. The CDR3 nucleotides read TGTGCCAGCAGTTTATCGTGGACACTCAATGAGCAGTTCTTC. Translated: CASSLSWTLNEQFF.

CDR3 DNA: TGTGCCAGCAGCTTCGCGGGAGTCCTTAATGAGCAGTTCTTC. This codes for CASSFAGVLNEQFF. This chain connects TRBV7-8 to TRBJ2-1; 7 nucleotides line up with TRBD2. CDR3 length: 14 residues. J gave up 7 bases and V 3 bases, and 6 bases lay outside the gene matches. Germline loops: CDR1 SGHVS, CDR2 FQNEAQ.

V and J are TRBV11-3 and TRBJ1-2; D ambiguous. Looked up from germline, CDR1 is SGHNT and CDR2 is YENEEA. The CDR3 sequence is 17 residues long. V lost 0 bases to trimming and J lost 8 bases, with 22 bases between them. The CDR3 sequence: CASSLDGPVGFRRGYTF. CDR3 coding DNA: TGTGCCAGCAGCTTAGATGGCCCCGTGGGTTTCCGGAGGGGCTACACCTTC.

For this clonotype: Since no conserved phenylalanine or tryptophan closes the CDR3, a read error is the likely cause. No DNA is shown, since the ends of the CDR3 on it are uncertain; the CDR3 is the one TCRdb lists. The chain is built from TRBV12-3 or TRBV12-4 and TRBJ2-5. The CDR3 numbers 9 amino acids, ends counted. The CDR3 protein is CASSLAVIL.

This clonotype was counted ten times or more. J is TRBJ2-7 and V is TRBV9; D is possibly TRBD2 (5 bases). CDR1 is SGDLS and CDR2 is YYNGEE in the germline V gene. This CDR3 is built from 17 residues. Trimming shortened V by 0 bases and J by 2 bases, and 18 bases separated the two germline ends. The CDR3 loop is CASSVGWERADPYEQYF. CDR3 sequence (DNA): TGTGCCAGCAGCGTAGGATGGGAGAGGGCGGACCCCTACGAGCAGTACTTC. Variable domain in full (rest from reference TRBV9 and TRBJ2-7): DSGVTQTPKHLITATGQRVTLRCSPRSGDLSVYWYQQSLDQGLQFLIQYYNGEERAKGNILERFSAQQFPDLHSELNLSSLELGDSALYFCASSVGWERADPYEQYFGPGTRLTVT.

This clonotype was detected ten times or more. The chain employs TRBV20-1 and TRBJ1-1, with unresolved D. This CDR3 has 11 residues. Trimming removed 5 bases at V and 1 base at J, with 5 bases between. Germline V gene sequence: CDR1 DFQATT, CDR2 SNEGSKA (reference sequence). In DNA, the CDR3 is TGCAGTGCTCCATCGAACACTGAAGCTTTCTTT. Encoded protein: CSAPSNTEAFF.

The chain has TRBV6-2 or TRBV6-3 and TRBJ2-5, with a weak D call TRBD1 (6 bases). The germline V and J ends were trimmed by 6 bases and 2 bases, with 16 bases remaining between them. CDR1 and CDR2 from the germline V gene are MNHEY and SVGEGT. The CDR3 spans 15 residues. CDR3 DNA sequence: TGTGCCAGCAGGGCCCTGACAGGCGCTCAAGAGACCCAGTACTTC. Amino acids: CASRALTGAQETQYF.

This rearrangement joins TRBV28 to TRBJ2-5; D may be TRBD1 (6 bases). The CDR3 has 15 residues. The germline V and J ends were trimmed by 4 bases and 7 bases, with 19 bases remaining between them. The germline V gene has CDR1 MDHEN and CDR2 SYDVKM. The CDR3 here is CASSYDRHLVGTQYF. The CDR3 nucleotides are TGTGCCAGCAGTTATGACAGGCATTTAGTGGGGACCCAGTACTTC.

This clonotype was seen more than once but under ten times. V is TRBV4-1 and J is TRBJ1-5; weak D call: TRBD1 (5 bases). The V end was cut by 4 bases, the J end by 5 bases, with 21 bases between. This CDR3 region has 17 residues. Germline V lookup: CDR1 MGHRA, CDR2 YSYEKL. The CDR3 DNA reads TGCGCCAGCAGCCTCTCGGGGCCCCAAAGGTCCGATCAGCCCCAGCATTTT. It specifies CASSLSGPQRSDQPQHF.

This chain links TRBV5-1 with TRBJ2-3; the D call may be TRBD1 or TRBD2 (5 bases each). Between the trimmed V and J ends, which lost 5 bases and 2 bases, there was a span of 18 bases. Germline V CDR1 and CDR2: SGHRS, YFSETQ. CDR3 size: 16 residues. CDR3 region: CASRTGTLDPTDTQYF. Here the CDR3 DNA reads TGCGCCAGCAGGACCGGGACGCTCGACCCCACAGATACGCAGTATTTT.

This rearrangement joins TRBV6-1 to TRBJ2-2; D perhaps matches TRBD2 (6 bases). The V end was cut by 5 bases, the J end by 4 bases, with 14 bases between. This CDR3 is 15 amino acids long. The germline gives CDR1 MNHNS, CDR2 SASEGT. CDR3 residues: CASSPLGGLTGELFF. As DNA, the CDR3 is TGTGCCAGCAGTCCCCTCGGGGGTCTCACCGGGGAGCTGTTTTTT.

This clonotype was detected many times. Here the CDR3 DNA reads TGCAGTGCTAGGGTAGGGCGAGTCACTGAAGCTTTCTTT. This codes for CSARVGRVTEAFF. V and J are TRBV20-1 and TRBJ1-1; D is undetermined. Germline assignment: CDR1 DFQATT and CDR2 SNEGSKA (reference sequence). Trimming removed 3 bases from V and 4 bases from J, with 12 bases in between. This CDR3 is 13 amino acids long.

With regard to this clonotype: A much larger clone lies a single base off, so this may be a read error. This chain uses TRBV11-2 with TRBJ2-1; 9 bases align to TRBD2. Losses at the gene ends were 7 bases for V and 9 bases for J; bases not matched to a gene: 13. Germline V gene data show CDR1 as SGHAT and CDR2 as FQNNGV. This CDR3 is 15 amino acids long. CDR3 DNA sequence: TGTGCCAGCATCTTCTGGCGGGAGGGTCGCGGTGAGCAGTTCTTC. Its protein is CASIFWREGRGEQFF.

In this sample, this clonotype turned up many times. The chain employs TRBV6-1 and TRBJ2-7; 13 nucleotides line up with TRBD2. The CDR3 is made up of 15 amino acids. J lost 6 bases, V lost 7 bases, and 9 bases had no gene match. Germline lookup yields CDR1 MNHNS and CDR2 SASEGT. The CDR3 bases are TGTGCCAGCACCGGACTAGCGGGAGACCCCTCCGAGCAGTACTTC. Encoded protein: CASTGLAGDPSEQYF.

The rearrangement links TRBV6-2 or TRBV6-3 to TRBJ1-5; TRBD1 aligns across 10 bases. The CDR3 consists of 14 residues. With V trimmed by 7 bases and J by 6 bases, 6 bases remained unmatched. Germline CDR1 reads MNHEY; CDR2 reads SVGEGT. This CDR3 is CASTKGQGSQPQHF. As DNA, the CDR3 is TGTGCCAGCACGAAGGGACAGGGGAGTCAGCCCCAGCATTTT.